Shown below are 4 T cell receptor beta chains from a single sample sequenced in a study of spatial heterogeneity in lung cancer (dated 2019 in TCRdb). Antigens for these TCRs are unknown. Library prep was done by 5' RACE. The run used a NextSeq 500. In TCRdb, the public reads were trimmed at Q25 with fastp and aligned with MiXCR, with productive beta chains retained. Each entry merges the rows of one CDR3 protein and shows their most common DNA and genes. A total of about 13,000 distinct CDR3 sequences appear in this sample, approximately 4.8% of them only once. The ten most abundant clones make up approximately 26% of the sample. Findings and caveats that apply to the study as a whole: The tumor nonsynonymous mutation count correlated with the number of expanded alpha and beta TCRs within the tumor.

Reading the label with the study, this specimen's time point is: sample taken at primary tumor resection. The sequences come from lung tumor tissue, collected at surgery. The source is a male donor with early-stage non-small cell lung cancer.

This clonotype was observed at least ten times. With the library built for alpha chains, this beta chain is off target and its frequency is not meaningful. The genes are TRBV7-8 and TRBJ2-5; 10 bases are shared with TRBD2. Per the germline V gene, CDR1 is SGHVS and CDR2 is FQNEAQ. This CDR3 comprises 14 residues. With 5 bases clipped from V and 4 bases from J, the junction kept 4 bases outside the gene matches. For the CDR3, the DNA is TGTGCCAGCAGCCCGAGCGGGGGGGGAGAGACCCAGTACTTC. Residues: CASSPSGGGETQYF.

This clonotype appeared many times. The library was prepared for alpha chains; this beta chain is a stray read, so its frequency means little. The genes are TRBV5-1 and TRBJ1-5, with 11 bases fitting TRBD1. CDR3 length: 14 amino acids. J gave up 6 bases and V 4 bases, and 3 bases lay outside the gene matches. Germline V gives CDR1 SGHRS, CDR2 YFSETQ. This CDR3 reads CASSSGTGGQPQHF. DNA of the CDR3: TGCGCCAGCAGCAGCGGGACAGGGGGTCAGCCCCAGCATTTT.

This clonotype was observed many times. Being off target in a library aimed at alpha chains, this beta chain has a size of little meaning. The CDR3 loop reads CASSQEDAGTGYEQYF. CDR3 DNA sequence: TGTGCCAGCAGCCAAGAAGATGCAGGTACAGGGTACGAGCAGTACTTC. The chain employs TRBV4-2 and TRBJ2-7; a possible D gene is TRBD1 (6 bases). Trimming took off 0 bases at V and 4 bases at J, with 16 bases between the two ends. The CDR3 runs to 16 residues. The V gene's germline CDR1 is LGHNA and CDR2 YNFKEQ.

By share of the sample, this clonotype is medium-sized (0.01 to 0.1%). This beta chain was picked up by a library intended for alpha chains and is off target, so its count carries little meaning. The genes are TRBV4-1 and TRBJ2-1; D is ambiguous. This CDR3 contains 13 residues. Looked up from germline, CDR1 is MGHRA and CDR2 is YSYEKL. Trimming took 0 bases from V and 7 from J, leaving 7 bases between them. This chain's CDR3 is CASSQDQRNEQFF. Here the CDR3 DNA reads TGCGCCAGCAGCCAAGATCAGAGGAATGAGCAGTTCTTC.